This T cell receptor beta chain appears in the sequencing data of a study of technical replicates of blood from a few donors. This clone was seen a few times. Profiling relied on immunoSEQ multiplex PCR, and the TCRdb table lists in-frame clones only, not all of them. The table lists around 50,000 clones, about 90% of them singletons. Germline values: CDR1 SGHDT, CDR2 YYEEEE. V trimming: 0 bases; J trimming: 10 bases; junction bases outside the gene matches: 7. The CDR3 runs 15 residues. This rearrangement joins TRBV5-6 to TRBJ2-1, with 10 bases matching TRBD2. Sequenced input: PBMCs. The receptor was derived from a human donor in good health. Some clones in this sample may be carry-over from other donors' samples. In DNA form, the CDR3 reads TGTGCCAGCAGCTTGGCCGCACTAGCGGGACGAGAGCAGTTCTTC. As protein: CASSLAALAGREQFF.